The 30 T cell receptor beta chains listed next were all sequenced from one sample in a study of blood T cell repertoires in COVID-19. Assay: immunoSEQ multiplex PCR; the TCRdb copy retains only in-frame clones and omits some. The sample lists about 220,000 clones, 82% seen once, with about 3.9% in the top ten. Sample: peripheral blood. The origin of the receptors is a woman aged 80 or older with acute or convalescent COVID-19.

This clone was picked up one time. The rearrangement uses TRBV19 and TRBJ1-2; D remains unclear. The CDR3 totals 17 residues. Per the germline V gene, CDR1 is LNHDA and CDR2 is SQIVND (reference sequence). V lost 3 bases and J 5 bases, leaving 22 bases between the germline ends. This CDR3 is CASSISMAELIPYGYTF. The CDR3 DNA is TGTGCCAGTAGTATTAGTATGGCGGAACTTATCCCTTATGGCTACACCTTC.

This clone was seen just once. This rearrangement joins TRBV6-1 to TRBJ1-2; possible D gene TRBD1, 5 bases. The V and J ends lost 1 base and 4 bases respectively, with 7 bases between them. The CDR3 is made up of 13 amino acids. In germline, CDR1 is MNHNS, CDR2 SASEGT. The CDR3 nucleotides read TGTGCCAGCAGTGAAGTGACAGTCTATGGCTACACCTTC. Translating gives CASSEVTVYGYTF.

The V call is TRBV12-3 or TRBV12-4, the J call TRBJ1-1, with D hard to call. The CDR3 has 13 amino acids. Trimming took 5 bases from V and 2 from J, leaving 9 bases between them. The CDR3 loop is CASSLPLNTEAFF. The DNA for the CDR3 is TGTGCCAGCAGTCTGCCGCTAAACACTGAAGCTTTCTTT.

The chain employs TRBV6-6 and TRBJ2-7; TRBD2 is a possible D gene (5 bases). The CDR3 loop spans 12 amino acids. Germline-derived CDR1 and CDR2 are MNHNY and SVGAGI (reference sequence). The V end was cut by 0 bases, the J end by 10 bases, with 10 bases between. Written as DNA, the CDR3 is TGTGCCAGCAGTTACTCGGAGGCATACCAGTACTTC. This gives the protein CASSYSEAYQYF.

The gene calls are TRBV5-8 and TRBJ1-4; the D is unclear. The germline gives CDR1 SGHTS, CDR2 YDEGEE. The V and J ends lost 1 base and 0 bases respectively, with 10 bases between them. The CDR3 covers 16 residues. The CDR3 nucleotides are TGTGCCAGCAGCTTGCAGCTCACAGCAACTAATGAAAAACTGTTTTTT. As protein: CASSLQLTATNEKLFF.

The chain carries TRBV6-5 and TRBJ1-1; tentatively, D is TRBD1 (6 bases). V was shortened by 7 bases and J by 8 bases, with 20 bases between the two germline ends. Germline CDR1 reads MNHEY; CDR2 reads SVGAGI. CDR3 size: 14 residues. The CDR3 DNA is TGTGCCAGCACCCAAAGGGGGGGGCCTGTAGAAGCTTTCTTT. This sequence encodes CASTQRGGPVEAFF.

This clone appeared a few times. This chain joins TRBV3-1 (or the pseudogene TRBV3-2) and TRBJ2-7, with D possibly being TRBD1 (6 bases). The CDR3 has 16 amino acids. V was pared by 5 bases and J by 4 bases, with 21 bases between. Germline CDR1 is LGHDT and CDR2 is YNNKEL (reference sequence). In DNA form, the CDR3 reads TGTGCCAGCAGCACTGGTGGGGGCGTCGGGGCTTACGAGCAGTACTTC. It is translated as CASSTGGGVGAYEQYF.

The chain uses TRBV24-1 and TRBJ2-3, with 7 bases that match TRBD2. This CDR3 is built from 12 residues. Germline assignment: CDR1 KGHDR and CDR2 SFDVKD. The ends lost 5 bases at V and 8 bases at J; junction bases unmatched: 3. The CDR3 spells CATSGLAVTQYF. Written as DNA, the CDR3 is TGTGCCACCAGTGGCCTAGCGGTTACGCAGTATTTT.

The V gene is TRBV5-4, the J gene TRBJ2-5; 10 nucleotides match TRBD1. The germline gives CDR1 SGHNT, CDR2 YYREEE (reference sequence). The CDR3 contains 16 residues. Trimming cost V 4 bases and J 4 bases; bases outside gene matches: 10. The CDR3 spells CASSPDRGRAGETQYF. The CDR3 DNA sequence: TGTGCCAGCAGCCCTGACAGGGGGCGCGCTGGAGAGACCCAGTACTTC. The full variable domain, rest sourced from reference TRBV5-4 and TRBJ2-5, is ETGVTQSPTHLIKTRGQQVTLRCSSQSGHNTVSWYQQALGQGPQFIFQYYREEENGRGNFPPRFSGLQFPNYSSELNVNALELDDSALYLCASSPDRGRAGETQYFGPGTRLLVL.

The CDR3 reads CASSFEGLAKNIQYF. The CDR3 DNA follows: TGTGCCAGCAGCTTTGAGGGACTAGCCAAAAACATTCAGTACTTC. This chain links TRBV5-5 with TRBJ2-4; perhaps TRBD2 as D (6 bases). Looked up from germline, CDR1 is SGHKS and CDR2 is YYEKEE (reference sequence). The CDR3 contains 15 residues. Trimming cost V 2 bases and J 0 bases, with 9 bases left between them.

The chain carries TRBV6-2 or TRBV6-3 and TRBJ1-1; a possible D gene is TRBD1 (6 bases). V lost 7 bases to trimming and J lost 7 bases, with 22 bases between them. The CDR3 runs to 15 residues. Germline V lookup: CDR1 MNHEY, CDR2 SVGEGT. CDR3 DNA sequence: TGTGCCAGCACCCCCCCGATGGGGGCTGCGTTTGAAGCTTTCTTT. Translating it yields CASTPPMGAAFEAFF.

The chain employs TRBV9 and TRBJ2-7; 9 bases agree with TRBD1. The J segment lost 2 bases and the V segment lost 3 bases, leaving 3 bases of the junction unmatched. The CDR3 is 14 amino acids. Germline values: CDR1 SGDLS, CDR2 YYNGEE. The CDR3 spells CASSAGTGPYEQYF. In DNA, the CDR3 is TGTGCCAGCAGCGCCGGGACAGGGCCCTACGAGCAGTACTTC.

The V gene is TRBV19, the J gene TRBJ1-1; 10 nucleotides agree with TRBD1. The CDR3 is 18 amino acids. V trimming: 6 bases; J trimming: 0 bases; junction bases outside the gene matches: 13. In germline, CDR1 is LNHDA, CDR2 SQIVND (reference sequence). The CDR3 region is CASRPPLGQGRLNTEAFF. As DNA, the CDR3 is TGTGCCAGTAGACCTCCCCTGGGACAGGGGCGTCTGAACACTGAAGCTTTCTTT.

The rearrangement links TRBV3-1 (or the pseudogene TRBV3-2) to TRBJ1-2, with a weak D call TRBD1 (5 bases). The V and J ends lost 2 bases and 4 bases respectively, with 14 bases between them. This CDR3 has 15 residues. The germline V gene has CDR1 LGHDT and CDR2 YNNKEL (reference sequence). The CDR3 region has the DNA TGTGCCAGCAGCCAACGTATGGGGGGAGGCTATGGCTACACCTTC. It codes for CASSQRMGGGYGYTF.

This sequence joins TRBV21-1 and TRBJ1-5; the table's D gene call, TRBD1, was not cross checked with the DNA. TRBV21-1 is listed as a pseudogene. CDR3 size: 15 residues. The CDR3 loop reads CASMEGQESNQPQHF. The CDR3 coding sequence is TGTGCCAGTATGGAAGGACAGGAAAGCAATCAGCCCCAGCATTTT.

The rearrangement uses TRBV11-2 and TRBJ1-2, with D unresolved. Trimming stripped 4 bases from V and 0 bases from J, with 15 bases between. The CDR3 is 16 amino acids. CDR1 is SGHAT, CDR2 FQNNGV, per germline. Written as DNA, the CDR3 is TGTGCCAGCAGCTCCATCCGACAAGCAGCTAACTATGGCTACACCTTC. It is translated as CASSSIRQAANYGYTF.

This clone was detected a few times. The chain recombines TRBV28 with TRBJ2-7, with 7 positions matching TRBD1. The CDR3 totals 13 residues. Losses at the gene ends were 5 bases for V and 5 bases for J; bases not matched to a gene: 6. CDR1 is MDHEN, CDR2 SYDVKM, per germline. The CDR3 loop reads CASSRQGRHEQYF. The CDR3 bases are TGTGCCAGCAGTAGACAGGGTCGGCACGAGCAGTACTTC.

This rearrangement joins TRBV10-2 to TRBJ1-5; D unresolved. The V gene lost 5 bases and the J gene lost 3 bases, with 14 bases spanning the gap. Germline V gene data show CDR1 as WSHSY and CDR2 as SAAADI. This CDR3 is 15 amino acids long. CDR3 in amino acids: CASSPGAHVNQPQHF. CDR3 coding DNA: TGCGCCAGCAGTCCTGGAGCCCATGTCAATCAGCCCCAGCATTTT.

The chain has TRBV7-8 and TRBJ1-1; D might be TRBD1 (6 bases). V shed 1 base and J shed 1 base, with 10 bases lying between them. The CDR3 length is 15 residues. The V gene's germline CDR1 is SGHVS and CDR2 FQNEAQ. The CDR3 is CASSLVRGANTEAFF. The CDR3 DNA sequence: TGTGCCAGCAGCTTAGTCCGGGGGGCGAACACTGAAGCTTTCTTT.

V usage is TRBV19 and J usage is TRBJ1-5; 8 bases match TRBD1. This CDR3 comprises 15 residues. Germline CDR1 reads LNHDA; CDR2 reads SQIVND (reference sequence). The V segment lost 5 bases and the J segment 5 bases; nucleotides outside the gene matches: 8. The DNA of the CDR3 is TGTGCCAGTAGTCCTGACAGGGGTGGGGATCAGCCCCAGCATTTT. Its protein is CASSPDRGGDQPQHF.

This clone was seen once. The chain has TRBV5-1 and TRBJ2-3; 8 bases align to TRBD2. Germline lookup yields CDR1 SGHRS and CDR2 YFSETQ. The trim removed 4 bases at V and 8 bases at J, leaving 12 bases unmatched. The CDR3 is 15 amino acids. The CDR3 reads CASSPTGTSIVTQYF. For the CDR3, the DNA is TGCGCCAGCAGCCCGACCGGGACTAGTATCGTTACGCAGTATTTT.

J is TRBJ2-7 and V is TRBV11-2, with TRBD2 matching over 14 bases. This CDR3 region has 16 residues. After removal of 4 bases from V and 6 bases from J, the junction contained 8 bases not matched to a gene. Germline values: CDR1 SGHAT, CDR2 FQNNGV. The CDR3 DNA reads as TGTGCCAGCAGCTCCTCGACTAGCGGGGGGGCTCGCGAGCAGTACTTC. Its protein product is CASSSSTSGGAREQYF.

This clone has only a few counts. The chain uses TRBV15 and TRBJ1-6; TRBD1 aligns across 9 bases. The junction had 13 bases not matched to a gene; V was cut back by 3 bases and J by 13 bases. The CDR3 has 16 amino acids. Germline CDR1 is LNHNV and CDR2 is YYDKDF (reference sequence). The CDR3 reads CATSRGTRDRVLPLHF. Written as DNA, the CDR3 is TGTGCCACCAGCAGGGGGACCCGGGACAGGGTCCTCCCCCTCCACTTT.

A single count supports this clone. This rearrangement joins TRBV27 to TRBJ1-1; TRBD1 might be the D (5 bases). The CDR3 is 13 amino acids. CDR1 is MNHEY and CDR2 is SMNVEV in the germline V gene (reference sequence). Trimming cost V 8 bases and J 3 bases, with 13 bases left between them. The CDR3 protein is CASFRGGDTEAFF. In DNA form, the CDR3 reads TGTGCCAGCTTCCGGGGAGGGGACACTGAAGCTTTCTTT.

V and J are TRBV4-1 and TRBJ2-3; 8 positions agree with TRBD1. CDR1 is MGHRA and CDR2 is YSYEKL in the germline V gene. Unmatched junction bases numbered 14, after V lost 0 bases and J lost 0 bases. CDR3 length: 20 residues. The CDR3, as DNA: TGCGCCAGCAGCCAAGATATCTATCCCAGGACAGGGCCTAGCACAGATACGCAGTATTTT. The encoded protein is CASSQDIYPRTGPSTDTQYF.

The chain is built from TRBV5-1 and TRBJ2-7, with D possibly being TRBD1 (6 bases). Trimming stripped 1 base from V and 1 base from J, with 27 bases between. Germline values: CDR1 SGHRS, CDR2 YFSETQ. The CDR3 has 20 amino acids. Written as DNA, the CDR3 is TGCGCCAGCAGCTTGTCTGGGCAGGGGTCGTCCAGACTAATATCCTACGAGCAGTACTTC. This gives the protein CASSLSGQGSSRLISYEQYF.

This chain uses TRBV28 with TRBJ1-5; D might be TRBD1 (5 bases). Between the trimmed V and J ends, which lost 10 bases and 2 bases, there was a span of 21 bases. Germline V gene data show CDR1 as MDHEN and CDR2 as SYDVKM. The CDR3 totals 16 residues. The CDR3 region has the DNA TGTGCCACCCACTGGAACGGGGGTACGGGCAATCAGCCCCAGCATTTT. Translating it yields CATHWNGGTGNQPQHF.

The V call is TRBV6-1, the J call TRBJ2-7; 8 bases match TRBD1. V lost 2 bases and J lost 3; bases outside the gene matches: 6. Germline lookup yields CDR1 MNHNS and CDR2 SASEGT. The CDR3 is 15 residues long. The CDR3 protein is CASSEWGTGHYEQYF. The DNA for the CDR3 is TGTGCCAGCAGTGAATGGGGGACAGGTCACTACGAGCAGTACTTC.

The chain carries TRBV3-1 (or the pseudogene TRBV3-2) and TRBJ1-1, with D maybe TRBD1 (5 bases). With 4 bases removed from V and 0 bases from J, the gap between germline ends came to 12 bases. CDR1 is LGHDT and CDR2 is YNNKEL in the germline V gene (reference sequence). The CDR3 sequence is 15 residues long. The CDR3 sequence is CASSPQGLMNTEAFF. The CDR3 coding sequence is TGTGCCAGCAGCCCCCAGGGTCTTATGAACACTGAAGCTTTCTTT.

V gene TRBV19 combines with J gene TRBJ2-2; 9 bases map to TRBD1. Trimming cost V 6 bases and J 4 bases; bases outside gene matches: 6. Germline CDR1 is LNHDA and CDR2 is SQIVND (reference sequence). The CDR3 has 15 residues. Here the CDR3 reads CASSLGDRATGELFF. CDR3 sequence (DNA): TGTGCCAGTAGCCTCGGGGACAGGGCCACCGGGGAGCTGTTTTTT.